This TCR beta chain appears in the sequencing data of a study of tumor and adjacent non-tumor tissue in lung cancer. Study in general: The cohort had approximately 12 adenocarcinoma, a couple of squamous cell and 1 small cell patients.

The library came from three nested PCR rounds adapted from ARM-PCR protocols. A single record per CDR3 protein comes from TCRdb applying MiXCR to the multiplex PCR reads. The table has approximately 150,000 distinct CDR3 sequences, approximately 66% seen once. There are 13 residues in the CDR3. Trimming left V 11 bases short and J 0 bases short, with 14 bases between. Per germline, CDR1 SGHNT and CDR2 YENEEA. No cell sorting was done before RNA was extracted from the tissue. Material: lung tumor tissue. The chain carries TRBV11-3 and TRBJ2-7, with unresolved D. This receptor was identified in a man in his fifties or sixties with small cell lung cancer. DNA for the CDR3: TGTGCCTGCTCCGGACCCTCCTCCTACGAGCAGTACTTC. Translation gives CACSGPSSYEQYF. Based on the CDR3 plus reference TRBV11-3 and TRBJ2-7, the full variable domain is EAGVVQSPRYKIIEKKQPVAFWCNPISGHNTLYWYLQNLGQGPELLIRYENEEAVDDSQLPKDRFSAERLKGVDSTLKIQPAELGDSAVYLCACSGPSSYEQYFGPGTRLTVT.